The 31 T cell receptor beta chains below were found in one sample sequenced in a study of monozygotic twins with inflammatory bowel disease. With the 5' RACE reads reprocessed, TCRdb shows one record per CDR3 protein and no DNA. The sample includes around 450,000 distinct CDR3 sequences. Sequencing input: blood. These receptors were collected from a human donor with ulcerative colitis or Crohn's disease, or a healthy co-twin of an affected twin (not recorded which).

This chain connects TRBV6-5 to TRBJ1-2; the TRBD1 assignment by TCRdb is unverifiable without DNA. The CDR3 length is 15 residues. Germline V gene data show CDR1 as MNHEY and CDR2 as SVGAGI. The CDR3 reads CASSSPGHTNYGYTF.

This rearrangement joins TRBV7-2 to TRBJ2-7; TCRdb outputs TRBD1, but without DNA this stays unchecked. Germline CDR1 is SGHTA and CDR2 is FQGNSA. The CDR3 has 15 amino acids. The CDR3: CASSLRTGGSYEQYF.

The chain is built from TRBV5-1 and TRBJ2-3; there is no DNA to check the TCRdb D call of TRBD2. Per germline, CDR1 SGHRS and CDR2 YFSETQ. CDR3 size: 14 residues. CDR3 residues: CASSLSGGKDTQYF.

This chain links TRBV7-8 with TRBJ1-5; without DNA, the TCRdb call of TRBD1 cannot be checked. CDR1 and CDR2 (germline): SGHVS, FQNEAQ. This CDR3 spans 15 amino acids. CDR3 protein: CASSFQGRSNQPQHF.

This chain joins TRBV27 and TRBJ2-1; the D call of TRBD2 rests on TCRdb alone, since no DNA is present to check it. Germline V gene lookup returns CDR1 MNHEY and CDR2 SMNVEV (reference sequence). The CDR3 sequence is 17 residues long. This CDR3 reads CASSSLGTSGIGDEQFF.

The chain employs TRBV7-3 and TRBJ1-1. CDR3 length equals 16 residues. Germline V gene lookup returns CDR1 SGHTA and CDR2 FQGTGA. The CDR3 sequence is CASSLIGGLQNTEAFF. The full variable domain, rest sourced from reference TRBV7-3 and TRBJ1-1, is GAGVSQTPSNKVTEKGKYVELRCDPISGHTALYWYRQSLGQGPEFLIYFQGTGAADDSGLPNDRFFAVRPEGSVSTLKIQRTERGDSAVYLCASSLIGGLQNTEAFFGQGTRLTVV.

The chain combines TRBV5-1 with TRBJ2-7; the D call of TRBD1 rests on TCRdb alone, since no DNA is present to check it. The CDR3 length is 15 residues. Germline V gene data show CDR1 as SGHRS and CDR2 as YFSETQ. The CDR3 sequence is CASSPGTVDSGEQYF.

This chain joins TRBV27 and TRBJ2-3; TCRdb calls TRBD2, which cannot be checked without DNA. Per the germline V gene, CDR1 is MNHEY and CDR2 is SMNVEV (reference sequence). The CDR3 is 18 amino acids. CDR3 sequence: CASSFLLSGGSHTDTQYF.

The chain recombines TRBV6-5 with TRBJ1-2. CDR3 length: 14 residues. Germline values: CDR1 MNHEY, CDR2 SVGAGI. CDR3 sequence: CASSYSPAGLGYTF.

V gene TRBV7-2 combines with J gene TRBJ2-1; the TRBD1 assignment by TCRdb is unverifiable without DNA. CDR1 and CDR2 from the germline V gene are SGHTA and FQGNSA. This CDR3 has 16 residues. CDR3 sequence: CASSRRRDSSYNEQFF.

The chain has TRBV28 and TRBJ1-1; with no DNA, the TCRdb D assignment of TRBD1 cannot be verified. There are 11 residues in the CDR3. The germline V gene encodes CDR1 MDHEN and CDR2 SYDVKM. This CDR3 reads CASIGYRDAFF. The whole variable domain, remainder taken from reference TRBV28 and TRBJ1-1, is DVKVTQSSRYLVKRTGEKVFLECVQDMDHENMFWYRQDPGLGLRLIYFSYDVKMKEKGDIPEGYSVSREKKERFSLILESASTNQTSMYLCASIGYRDAFFGQGTRLTVV.

The CDR3 loop reads CASSWDRTYEQYF. This chain connects TRBV6-2 or TRBV6-3 to TRBJ2-7; the TRBD1 assignment by TCRdb is unverifiable without DNA. Germline assignment: CDR1 MNHEY and CDR2 SVGEGT. This CDR3 comprises 13 residues.

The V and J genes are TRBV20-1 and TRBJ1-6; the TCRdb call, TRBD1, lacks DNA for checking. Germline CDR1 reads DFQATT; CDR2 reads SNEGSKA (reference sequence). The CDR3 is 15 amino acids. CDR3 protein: CSASEDRVGSSPLHF.

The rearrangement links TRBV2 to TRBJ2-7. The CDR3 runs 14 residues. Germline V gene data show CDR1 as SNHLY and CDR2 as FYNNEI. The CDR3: CASSPPDYSYEQYF. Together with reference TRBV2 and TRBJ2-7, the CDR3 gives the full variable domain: EPEVTQTPSHQVTQMGQEVILRCVPISNHLYFYWYRQILGQKVEFLVSFYNNEISEKSEIFDDQFSVERPDGSNFTLKIRSTKLEDSAMYFCASSPPDYSYEQYFGPGTRLTVT.

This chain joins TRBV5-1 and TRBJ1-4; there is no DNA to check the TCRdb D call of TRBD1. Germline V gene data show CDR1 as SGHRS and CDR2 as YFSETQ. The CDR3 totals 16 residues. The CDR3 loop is CASSLGDSPSNEKLFF.

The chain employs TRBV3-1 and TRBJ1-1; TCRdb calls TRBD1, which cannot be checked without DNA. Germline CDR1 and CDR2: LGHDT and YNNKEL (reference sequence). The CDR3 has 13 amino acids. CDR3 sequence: CASNTRGDTEAFF.

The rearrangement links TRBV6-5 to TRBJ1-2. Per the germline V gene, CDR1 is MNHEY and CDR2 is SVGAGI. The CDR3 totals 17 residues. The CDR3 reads CASSYSTAGPLNYGYTF.

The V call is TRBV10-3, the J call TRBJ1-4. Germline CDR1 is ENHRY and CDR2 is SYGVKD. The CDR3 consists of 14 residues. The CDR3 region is CAISESGTNEKLFF.

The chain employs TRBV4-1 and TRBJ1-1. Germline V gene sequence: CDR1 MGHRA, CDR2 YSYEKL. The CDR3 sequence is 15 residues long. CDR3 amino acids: CASSQLGLPNTEAFF.

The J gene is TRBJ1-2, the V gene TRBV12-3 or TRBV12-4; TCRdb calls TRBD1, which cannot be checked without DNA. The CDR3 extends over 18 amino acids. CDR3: CASSSSDRGTKEGYGYTF.

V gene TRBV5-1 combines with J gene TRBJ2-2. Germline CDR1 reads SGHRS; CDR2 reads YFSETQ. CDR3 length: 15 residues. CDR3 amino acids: CASSLPVANTGELFF. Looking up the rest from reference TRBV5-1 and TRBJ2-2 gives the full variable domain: KAGVTQTPRYLIKTRGQQVTLSCSPISGHRSVSWYQQTPGQGLQFLFEYFSETQRNKGNFPGRFSGRQFSNSRSEMNVSTLELGDSALYLCASSLPVANTGELFFGEGSRLTVL.

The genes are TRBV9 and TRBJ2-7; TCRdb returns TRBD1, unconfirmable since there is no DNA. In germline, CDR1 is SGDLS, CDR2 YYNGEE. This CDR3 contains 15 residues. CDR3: CASSVDGGGSYEQYF.

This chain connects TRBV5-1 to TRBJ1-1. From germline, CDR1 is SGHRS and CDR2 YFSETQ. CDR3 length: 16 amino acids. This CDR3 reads CASSLGGTQLNTEAFF.

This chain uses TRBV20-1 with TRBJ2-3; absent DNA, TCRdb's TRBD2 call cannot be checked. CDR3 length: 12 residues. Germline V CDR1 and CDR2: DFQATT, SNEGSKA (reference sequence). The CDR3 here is CSDRRDTDTQYF.

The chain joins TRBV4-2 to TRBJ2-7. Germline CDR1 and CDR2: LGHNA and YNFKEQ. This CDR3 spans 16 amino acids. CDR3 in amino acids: CASSQEESSPSYEQYF.

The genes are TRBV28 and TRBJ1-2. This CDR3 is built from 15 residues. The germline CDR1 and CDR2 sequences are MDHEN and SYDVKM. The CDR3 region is CASSPRGPPNYGYTF.

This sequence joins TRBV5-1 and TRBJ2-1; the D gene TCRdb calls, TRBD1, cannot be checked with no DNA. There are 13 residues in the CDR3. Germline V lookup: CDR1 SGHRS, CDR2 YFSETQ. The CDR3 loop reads CASSFRDINEQFF.

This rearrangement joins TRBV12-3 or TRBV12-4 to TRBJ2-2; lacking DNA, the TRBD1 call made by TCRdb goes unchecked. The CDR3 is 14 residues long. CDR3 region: CASSPGTPTGELFF.

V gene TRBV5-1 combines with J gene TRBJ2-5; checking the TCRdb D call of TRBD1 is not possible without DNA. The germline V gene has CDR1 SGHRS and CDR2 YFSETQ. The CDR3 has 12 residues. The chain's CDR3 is CASSLLSETQYF. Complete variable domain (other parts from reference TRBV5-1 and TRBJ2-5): KAGVTQTPRYLIKTRGQQVTLSCSPISGHRSVSWYQQTPGQGLQFLFEYFSETQRNKGNFPGRFSGRQFSNSRSEMNVSTLELGDSALYLCASSLLSETQYFGPGTRLLVL.

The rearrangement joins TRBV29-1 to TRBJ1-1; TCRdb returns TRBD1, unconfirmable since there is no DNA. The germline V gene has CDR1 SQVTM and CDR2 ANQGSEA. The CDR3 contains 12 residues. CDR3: CSVADRGTEAFF.

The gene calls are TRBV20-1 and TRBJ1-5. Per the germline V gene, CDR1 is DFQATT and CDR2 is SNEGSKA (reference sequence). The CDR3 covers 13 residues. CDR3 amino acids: CSAEDQLNQPQHF.